The T cell receptor beta chain under discussion was sequenced for a study of a mutant IDH1 vaccine in newly diagnosed glioma. Overall study results and limits: Researchers report vaccine-induced immune responses in approximately 94% of patients.

The CDR3 is 13 amino acids. Germline V gives CDR1 SGHTA, CDR2 FQGNSA. Germline trimming cut 5 bases from V and 5 bases from J; bases unmatched to any gene: 1. Details on this clone: The antigen remains undetermined.

Libraries were prepared by immunoSEQ multiplex PCR; TCRdb keeps only in-frame clonotypes and omits some of them. Of 50,000 to 70,000 clones in the sample, over 70% are singletons; the top ten hold roughly 15%. Time point defined: week 23, last vaccination. Each vaccine dose was 300 ug of mutant IDH1 20-mer peptide, with topical imiquimod. The sequences come from PBMCs, collected from a glioma patient whose treatment included an IDH1 peptide vaccine. The chain recombines TRBV7-2 with TRBJ2-5; 11 nucleotides align to TRBD1. The TCR was taken from a man between 18 and 29 years old with glioma. DNA of the CDR3: TGTGCCAGCAGCCGGGACAGGGGGGAGACCCAGTACTTC. Protein product: CASSRDRGETQYF.